This entry features one T cell receptor beta chain sequence. What it binds is unknown. This CDR3 contains 16 residues. Trimming left V 3 bases short and J 1 base short, with 12 bases between. Looked up from germline, CDR1 is SGHTA and CDR2 is FQGNSA. Produced via immunoSEQ multiplex PCR; TCRdb's table is partial and in-frame only. The sample comprises some 2,000,000 clones, 90% to 96% of which are singletons, and approximately 0.13% rests with the top ten. This record comes from a study of shared clonotypes between healthy human individuals. Study findings and constraints: It was expected that sequencing depth would affect clonotype sharing among donors.

This clonotype was obtained from a man in his late teens or twenties in good health. Input material: naive CD4+ T cells sorted from blood. As for subset: CD45RA+ positively selected. The chain is built from TRBV7-2 and TRBJ2-2, with a weak D call TRBD1 (5 bases). In nucleotides, the CDR3 is TGTGCCAGCAGCTTTGTAGGACATCTGAACACCGGGGAGCTGTTTTTT. Translation: CASSFVGHLNTGELFF.